The 3 T cell receptor beta chains listed next were all sequenced from one sample in a study of shared clonotypes between healthy human individuals. Some clones are missing from TCRdb's copy, which holds only in-frame ones; the method was immunoSEQ multiplex PCR. The sample yields 2 million to 2.5 million clones, approximately 96% seen once. Sequenced input: naive CD4+ T cells sorted from blood. Regarding subset: CD45RA+ positively selected. These receptors were taken from a young man in good health.

This chain joins TRBV7-6 and TRBJ2-7; perhaps TRBD1 as D (5 bases). The CDR3 extends over 13 amino acids. Germline loops: CDR1 SGHVS, CDR2 FNYEAQ. The V gene lost 1 base and the J gene lost 8 bases, with 12 bases spanning the gap. This CDR3 is CASSLGTRAQQYF. The CDR3 DNA reads as TGTGCCAGCAGCTTAGGGACAAGGGCTCAGCAGTACTTC.

The chain links TRBV11-1 to TRBJ2-5; possibly TRBD2 for D (7 bases). V dropped 2 bases and J dropped 5 bases, with 21 bases sitting between them. Germline V gene lookup returns CDR1 SGHAT and CDR2 FQDESV (reference sequence). This CDR3 contains 17 residues. CDR3 DNA: TGTGCCAGCAGCTTACTAAGAGGGGGGGAAACCCGGGAGACCCAGTACTTC. Protein sequence: CASSLLRGGETRETQYF.

A note on this clone: This same CDR3 is encoded by further DNA sequences in the sample. The J gene is TRBJ2-7, the V gene TRBV25-1, with 10 bases that match TRBD2. Germline assignment: CDR1 MGHDK and CDR2 SYGVNS. V shed 6 bases and J 4 bases; nucleotides not matched to a gene: 6. This CDR3 is built from 14 residues. CDR3 sequence reads: CASSASGSRYEQYF. CDR3 DNA: TGTGCCAGCAGCGCTAGCGGGAGTCGGTACGAGCAGTACTTC.